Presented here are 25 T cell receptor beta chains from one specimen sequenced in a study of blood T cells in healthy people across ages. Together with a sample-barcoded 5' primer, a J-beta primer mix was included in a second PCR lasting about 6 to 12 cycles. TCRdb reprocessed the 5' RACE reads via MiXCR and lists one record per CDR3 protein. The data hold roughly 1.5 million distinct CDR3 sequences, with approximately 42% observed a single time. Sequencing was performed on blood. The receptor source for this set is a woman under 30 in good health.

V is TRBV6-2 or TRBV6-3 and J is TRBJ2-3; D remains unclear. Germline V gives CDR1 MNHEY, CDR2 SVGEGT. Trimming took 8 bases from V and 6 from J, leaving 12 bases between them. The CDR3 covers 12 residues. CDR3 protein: CASAPTDDTQYF. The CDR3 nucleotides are TGTGCCAGCGCCCCGACTGACGATACGCAGTATTTT.

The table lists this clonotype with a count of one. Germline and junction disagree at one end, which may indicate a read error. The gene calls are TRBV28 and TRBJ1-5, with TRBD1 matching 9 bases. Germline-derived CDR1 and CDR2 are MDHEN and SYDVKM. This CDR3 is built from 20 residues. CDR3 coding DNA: TGTGCCAGCAGTACATTGAGTCGCGACAGGGGGTGGTCTAGCAACCAGCCCCAGCATTTT. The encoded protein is CASSTLSRDRGWSSNQPQHF.

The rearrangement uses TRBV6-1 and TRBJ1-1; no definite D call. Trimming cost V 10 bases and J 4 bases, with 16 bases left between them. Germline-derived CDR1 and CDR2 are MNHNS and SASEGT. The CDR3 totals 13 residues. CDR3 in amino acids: CAIETGLSTEAFF. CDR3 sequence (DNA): TGTGCCATAGAGACCGGCTTAAGCACTGAAGCTTTCTTT.

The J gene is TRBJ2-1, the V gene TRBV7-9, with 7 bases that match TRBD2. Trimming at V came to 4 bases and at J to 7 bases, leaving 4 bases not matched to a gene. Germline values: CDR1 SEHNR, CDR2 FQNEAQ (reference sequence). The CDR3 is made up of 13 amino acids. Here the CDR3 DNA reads TGTGCCAGCAGCTCCGGGAGGAAGAATGAGCAGTTCTTC. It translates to CASSSGRKNEQFF.

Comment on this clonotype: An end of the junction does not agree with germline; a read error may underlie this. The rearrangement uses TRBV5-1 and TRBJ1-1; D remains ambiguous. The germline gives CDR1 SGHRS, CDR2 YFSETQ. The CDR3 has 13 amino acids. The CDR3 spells CTSSFTLNTEAFF. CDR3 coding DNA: TGCACCAGCAGCTTCACACTGAACACTGAAGCTTTCTTT.

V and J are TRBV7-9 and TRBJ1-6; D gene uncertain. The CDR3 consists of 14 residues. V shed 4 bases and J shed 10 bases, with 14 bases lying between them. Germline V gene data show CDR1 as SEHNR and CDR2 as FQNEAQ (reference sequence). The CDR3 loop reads CASSSTGPKSPLHF. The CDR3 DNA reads TGTGCCAGCAGCTCCACCGGACCGAAGTCACCCCTCCACTTT.

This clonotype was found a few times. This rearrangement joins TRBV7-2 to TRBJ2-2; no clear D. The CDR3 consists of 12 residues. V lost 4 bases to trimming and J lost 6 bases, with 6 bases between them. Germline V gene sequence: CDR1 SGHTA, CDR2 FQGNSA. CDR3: CASSSLSGELFF. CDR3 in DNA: TGTGCCAGCAGCTCCCTGTCCGGGGAGCTGTTTTTT.

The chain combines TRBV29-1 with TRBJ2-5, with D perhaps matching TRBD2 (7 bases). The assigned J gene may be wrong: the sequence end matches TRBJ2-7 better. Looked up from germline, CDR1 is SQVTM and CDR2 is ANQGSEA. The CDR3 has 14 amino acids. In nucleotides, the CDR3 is TGCAGCGTTGTCGAGCGGGGTTCAGGGGACGAGCAGTACTTC. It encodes CSVVERGSGDEQYF.

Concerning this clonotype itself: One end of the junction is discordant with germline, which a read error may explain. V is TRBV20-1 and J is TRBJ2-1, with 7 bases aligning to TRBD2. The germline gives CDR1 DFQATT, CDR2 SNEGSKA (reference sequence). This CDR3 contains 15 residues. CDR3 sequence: CSARERGWSYNERFF. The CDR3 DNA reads TGCAGTGCTAGAGAGCGGGGGTGGTCCTACAATGAGCGGTTCTTC.

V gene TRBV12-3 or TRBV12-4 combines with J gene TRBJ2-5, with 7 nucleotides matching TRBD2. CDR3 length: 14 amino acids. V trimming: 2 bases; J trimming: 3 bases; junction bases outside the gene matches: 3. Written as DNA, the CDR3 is TGTGCCAGCAGTTTACGGGGAGGGAAAGAGACCCAGTACTTC. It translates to CASSLRGGKETQYF.

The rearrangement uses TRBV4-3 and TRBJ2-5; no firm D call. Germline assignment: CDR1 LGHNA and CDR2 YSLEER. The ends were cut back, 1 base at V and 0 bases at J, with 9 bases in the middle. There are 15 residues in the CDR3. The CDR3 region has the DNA TGCGCCAGCAGCCAAGGGCAGGCTTACCAAGAGACCCAGTACTTC. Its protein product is CASSQGQAYQETQYF.

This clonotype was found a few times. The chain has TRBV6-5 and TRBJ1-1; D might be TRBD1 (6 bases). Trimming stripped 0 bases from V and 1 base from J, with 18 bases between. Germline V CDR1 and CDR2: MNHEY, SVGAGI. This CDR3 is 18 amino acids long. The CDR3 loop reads CASSYSMGGGDRNTEAFF. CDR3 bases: TGTGCCAGCAGTTACTCGATGGGAGGGGGTGACAGGAACACTGAAGCTTTCTTT.

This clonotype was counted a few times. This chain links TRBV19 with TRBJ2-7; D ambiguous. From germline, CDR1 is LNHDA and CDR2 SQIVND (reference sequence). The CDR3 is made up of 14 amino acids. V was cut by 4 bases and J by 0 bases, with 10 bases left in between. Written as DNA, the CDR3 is TGTGCCAGTAGTAGCAGATGGCGCTCCTACGAGCAGTACTTC. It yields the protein CASSSRWRSYEQYF.

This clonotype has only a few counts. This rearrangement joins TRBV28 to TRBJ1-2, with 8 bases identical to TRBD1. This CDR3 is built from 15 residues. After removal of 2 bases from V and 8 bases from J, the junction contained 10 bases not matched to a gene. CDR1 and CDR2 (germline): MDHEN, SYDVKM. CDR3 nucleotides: TGTGCCAGCAGTTTAAGCAATCAGGGGGCCAAGGGCTACACCTTC. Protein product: CASSLSNQGAKGYTF.

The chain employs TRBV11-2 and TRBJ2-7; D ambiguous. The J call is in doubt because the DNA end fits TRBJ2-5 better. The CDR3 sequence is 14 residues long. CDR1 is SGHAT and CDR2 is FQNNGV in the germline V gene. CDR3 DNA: TGTGCCAGCAGCTCGTTAAGGCATCAAGAGACCCAGTACTTC. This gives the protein CASSSLRHQETQYF.

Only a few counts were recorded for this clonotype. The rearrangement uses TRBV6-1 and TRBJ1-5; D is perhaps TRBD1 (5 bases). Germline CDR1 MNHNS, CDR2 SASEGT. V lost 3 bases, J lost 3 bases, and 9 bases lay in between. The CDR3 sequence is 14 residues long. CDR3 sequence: CASSDQGNNQPQHF. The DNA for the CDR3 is TGTGCCAGCAGTGACCAGGGTAACAATCAGCCCCAGCATTTT.

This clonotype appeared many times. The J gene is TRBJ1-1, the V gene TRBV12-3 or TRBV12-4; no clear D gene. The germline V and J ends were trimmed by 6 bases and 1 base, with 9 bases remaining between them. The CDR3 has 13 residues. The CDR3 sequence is CASSLQQNTEAFF. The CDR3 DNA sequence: TGTGCCAGCAGCCTTCAGCAGAACACTGAAGCTTTCTTT.

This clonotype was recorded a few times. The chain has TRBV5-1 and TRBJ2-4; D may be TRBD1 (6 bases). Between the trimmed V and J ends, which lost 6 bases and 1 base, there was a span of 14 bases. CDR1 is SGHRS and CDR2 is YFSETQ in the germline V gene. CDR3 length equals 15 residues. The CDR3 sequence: CASTPRGSAKNIQYF. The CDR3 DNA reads TGCGCCAGCACCCCGAGGGGGTCTGCCAAAAACATTCAGTACTTC.

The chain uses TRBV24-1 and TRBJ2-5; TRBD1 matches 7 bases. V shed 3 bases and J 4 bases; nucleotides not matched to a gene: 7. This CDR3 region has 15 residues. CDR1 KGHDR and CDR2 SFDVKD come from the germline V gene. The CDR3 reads CATSDPITGVETQYF. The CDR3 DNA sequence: TGTGCCACCAGTGATCCCATTACAGGGGTAGAGACCCAGTACTTC.

The CDR3 DNA follows: TGTGCCAGCAGCTTCTCCTCCGGGACAGGGAACATTCAGTACTTC. This encodes CASSFSSGTGNIQYF. This chain links TRBV7-2 with TRBJ2-4, with 9 bases aligning to TRBD1. CDR3 length equals 15 residues. CDR1 is SGHTA, CDR2 FQGNSA, per germline. With 3 bases clipped from V and 7 bases from J, the junction kept 7 bases outside the gene matches.

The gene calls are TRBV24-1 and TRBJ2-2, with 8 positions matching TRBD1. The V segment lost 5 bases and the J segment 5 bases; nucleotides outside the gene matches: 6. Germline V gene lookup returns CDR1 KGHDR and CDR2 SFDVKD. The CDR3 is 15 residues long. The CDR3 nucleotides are TGTGCCACCAGTGCTGGGACAGGTTATACCGGGGAGCTGTTTTTT. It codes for CATSAGTGYTGELFF.

CDR3 in amino acids: CASSDEPGGFNEQYF. CDR3 nucleotides: TGTGCCAGCAGTGACGAGCCGGGGGGATTCAATGAGCAGTACTTC. V gene TRBV2 combines with J gene TRBJ2-5; TRBD2 agrees at 7 bases. Trimming cost V 3 bases and J 11 bases; bases outside gene matches: 15. The germline gives CDR1 SNHLY, CDR2 FYNNEI. This CDR3 has 15 amino acids. Together with reference TRBV2 and TRBJ2-5, the CDR3 gives the full variable domain: EPEVTQTPSHQVTQMGQEVILRCVPISNHLYFYWYRQILGQKVEFLVSFYNNEISEKSEIFDDQFSVERPDGSNFTLKIRSTKLEDSAMYFCASSDEPGGFNEQYFGPGTRLLVL.

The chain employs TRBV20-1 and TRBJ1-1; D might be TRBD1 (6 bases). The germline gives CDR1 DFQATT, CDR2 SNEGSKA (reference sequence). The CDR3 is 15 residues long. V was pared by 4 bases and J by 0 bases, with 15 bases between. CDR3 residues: CSAIDRRLVNTEAFF. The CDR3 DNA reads TGCAGTGCTATCGACAGGCGCTTAGTGAACACTGAAGCTTTCTTT.

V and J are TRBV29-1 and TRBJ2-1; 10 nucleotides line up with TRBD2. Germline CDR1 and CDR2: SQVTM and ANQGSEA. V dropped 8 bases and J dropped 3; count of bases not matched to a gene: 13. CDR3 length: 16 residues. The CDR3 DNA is TGCAGCTCACGGGGGCTAGCGGGAGCCTTCTACAATGAGCAGTTCTTC. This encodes CSSRGLAGAFYNEQFF.

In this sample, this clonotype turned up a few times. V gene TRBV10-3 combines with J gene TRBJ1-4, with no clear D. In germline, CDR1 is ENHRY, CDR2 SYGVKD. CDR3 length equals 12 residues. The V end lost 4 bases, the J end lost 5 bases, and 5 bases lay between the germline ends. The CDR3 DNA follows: TGTGCCATCAGTGCGGCCAATGAAAAACTGTTTTTT. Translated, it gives CAISAANEKLFF.